Each of the 30 T cell receptor beta chains below was sequenced from the same sample in a study of shared clonotypes between healthy human individuals. Assay: immunoSEQ multiplex PCR; the TCRdb copy retains only in-frame clones and omits some. The repertoire includes a few hundred thousand clones, 60% to 80% of them detected once, and 12% sits in the top ten. The sequenced sample consisted of PBMCs. The receptors here all came from a woman between 40 and 50 years old in good health. Some clones in this sample may be carry-over from other donors' samples.

The V call is TRBV7-9, the J call TRBJ2-1, with TRBD1 matching over 9 bases. After removal of 6 bases from V and 4 bases from J, the junction contained 4 bases not matched to a gene. This CDR3 contains 14 residues. Germline V lookup: CDR1 SEHNR, CDR2 FQNEAQ (reference sequence). CDR3 nucleotide sequence: TGTGCCAGCAGAACAGGGGGCGGTTACAATGAGCAGTTCTTC. It translates to CASRTGGGYNEQFF.

The CDR3 is CASGRARRNTGELFF. CDR3 in DNA: TGTGCCAGCGGGAGGGCCAGGCGGAACACCGGGGAGCTGTTTTTT. This chain joins TRBV7-3 and TRBJ2-2; 7 nucleotides match TRBD2. V was pared by 8 bases and J by 1 base, with 7 bases of the junction left unmatched. CDR3 length equals 15 residues. Germline values: CDR1 SGHTA, CDR2 FQGTGA.

J is TRBJ2-7 and V is TRBV5-6; TRBD1 matches at 8 bases. With 2 bases clipped from V and 6 bases from J, the junction kept 7 bases outside the gene matches. This CDR3 is 14 amino acids long. CDR1 and CDR2 (germline): SGHDT, YYEEEE. This chain's CDR3 is CASSFSRGRREQYF. CDR3 bases: TGTGCCAGCAGCTTTTCCAGGGGGCGTCGCGAGCAGTACTTC. The full variable domain, with the rest looked up from reference TRBV5-6 and TRBJ2-7, is DAGVTQSPTHLIKTRGQQVTLRCSPKSGHDTVSWYQQALGQGPQFIFQYYEEEERQRGNFPDRFSGHQFPNYSSELNVNALLLGDSALYLCASSFSRGRREQYFGPGTRLTVT.

This rearrangement joins TRBV4-1 to TRBJ1-4; D gene ambiguous. In germline, CDR1 is MGHRA, CDR2 YSYEKL. V was trimmed by 2 bases and J by 8 bases, leaving 6 bases between them. The CDR3 contains 12 residues. This CDR3 reads CASSQNREKLFF. The CDR3 DNA sequence: TGCGCCAGCAGCCAAAACCGCGAAAAACTGTTTTTT.

The chain uses TRBV7-9 and TRBJ2-1; 9 bases map to TRBD2. The length of the CDR3 is 15 residues. Germline-derived CDR1 and CDR2 are SEHNR and FQNEAQ (reference sequence). V shed 5 bases, J shed 10 bases, and the junction held 12 bases outside the gene matches. The CDR3: CASSARTSALSEQFF. The CDR3 coding sequence is TGTGCCAGCAGCGCACGGACTAGCGCCCTTTCCGAGCAGTTCTTC.

The table lists this clone with many counts. This chain connects TRBV7-2 to TRBJ2-7; D is unclear. Germline V gene data show CDR1 as SGHTA and CDR2 as FQGNSA. The CDR3 has 13 residues. V shed 5 bases and J shed 3 bases, with 11 bases lying between them. CDR3: CASSLTPSYEQYF. The CDR3 DNA follows: TGTGCCAGCAGCCTTACGCCCAGCTACGAGCAGTACTTC.

This rearrangement joins TRBV28 to TRBJ2-2, with D tentatively TRBD1 (6 bases). Per germline, CDR1 MDHEN and CDR2 SYDVKM. Trimming left V 6 bases short and J 1 base short, with 12 bases between. The CDR3 covers 15 residues. This CDR3 is CASRSMGQNTGELFF. The CDR3 DNA reads TGTGCCAGCAGGAGTATGGGACAGAACACCGGGGAGCTGTTTTTT.

This clone was counted between two and nine times. A read error likely explains this, since a far larger clone differs by one base. The chain has TRBV28 and TRBJ2-1; D possibly matches TRBD1 or TRBD2 (6 bases each). The CDR3 is 13 residues long. Germline assignment: CDR1 MDHEN and CDR2 SYDVKM. V lost 5 bases and J 9 bases, leaving 14 bases between the germline ends. CDR3 in DNA: TGTGCCAGCAGTCGCCACGGGGGCAGTGAGCAGTTCTTC. Protein sequence: CASSRHGGSEQFF.

This chain uses TRBV6-5 with TRBJ2-2; D is undetermined. The germline V and J ends were trimmed by 6 bases and 6 bases, with 11 bases remaining between them. The CDR3 runs to 13 residues. CDR1 MNHEY and CDR2 SVGAGI come from the germline V gene. CDR3 sequence reads: CASRFPGSGELFF. The CDR3 coding sequence is TGTGCCAGCAGGTTCCCCGGGTCCGGGGAGCTGTTTTTT.

To note about this clone: Given a far larger clone just one base away, this is likely a sequencing read error. Other DNA variants within this sample encode the same CDR3. The CDR3 protein is CAISRDNNQPQHF. CDR3 bases: TGTGCCATTAGCCGGGACAACAATCAGCCCCAGCATTTT. The V call is TRBV10-3, the J call TRBJ1-5, with D maybe TRBD1 (6 bases). CDR3 size: 13 residues. Trimming cost V 9 bases and J 3 bases, with 12 bases left between them. CDR1 is ENHRY, CDR2 SYGVKD, per germline.

The chain uses TRBV28 and TRBJ1-2; D is ambiguous. The CDR3 covers 15 residues. The germline CDR1 and CDR2 sequences are MDHEN and SYDVKM. The V end was cut by 1 base, the J end by 3 bases, with 12 bases between. For the CDR3, the DNA is TGTGCCAGCAGTTTATCCCTGGGCAGGTACTATGGCTACACCTTC. Protein product: CASSLSLGRYYGYTF.

This clone was counted only a few times. The chain joins TRBV6-5 to TRBJ1-6; 7 bases line up with TRBD1. Germline values: CDR1 MNHEY, CDR2 SVGAGI. The CDR3 consists of 14 residues. Trimming at V came to 4 bases and at J to 9 bases, leaving 6 bases not matched to a gene. In DNA form, the CDR3 reads TGTGCCAGCAGTTCCGGACAGGCGCCTTCACCCCTCCACTTT. Amino acid sequence: CASSSGQAPSPLHF.

Here the CDR3 DNA reads TGTGCCAGCTCACGGGACAGGGTCGTGGAGACCCAGTACTTC. Translated, it gives CASSRDRVVETQYF. The genes are TRBV18 and TRBJ2-5; TRBD1 matches at 9 bases. The ends lost 4 bases at V and 5 bases at J; junction bases unmatched: 5. The CDR3 extends over 14 amino acids. The germline CDR1 and CDR2 sequences are KGHSH and LQKENI. Variable domain in full (rest from reference TRBV18 and TRBJ2-5): NAGVMQNPRHLVRRRGQEARLRCSPMKGHSHVYWYRQLPEEGLKFMVYLQKENIIDESGMPKERFSAEFPKEGPSILRIQQVVRGDSAAYFCASSRDRVVETQYFGPGTRLLVL.

This clone was observed at least ten times. The chain recombines TRBV4-1 with TRBJ2-2; 9 bases agree with TRBD2. Germline V gene sequence: CDR1 MGHRA, CDR2 YSYEKL. This CDR3 region has 17 residues. The J segment lost 4 bases and the V segment lost 4 bases, leaving 10 bases of the junction unmatched. CDR3 protein: CASSRRREGQGTGELFF. CDR3 in DNA: TGCGCCAGCAGCCGAAGGCGGGAGGGCCAGGGCACCGGGGAGCTGTTTTTT.

The gene calls are TRBV4-3 and TRBJ2-3; TRBD1 might be the D (5 bases). V was clipped by 2 bases and J by 3 bases, with 12 bases between them. Germline V gene data show CDR1 as LGHNA and CDR2 as YSLEER. CDR3 length equals 15 residues. CDR3 sequence: CASSQLRGATDTQYF. The DNA for the CDR3 is TGCGCCAGCAGCCAACTTAGGGGCGCAACAGATACGCAGTATTTT.

This clone was seen at least ten times. The CDR3 nucleotides read TGTGCCAGCAGGTTACCCCTGACTAGCGGTGAGCAGTTCTTC. Its protein product is CASRLPLTSGEQFF. The chain carries TRBV7-2 and TRBJ2-1; the match to TRBD2 covers 9 bases. The CDR3 loop spans 14 amino acids. Germline V lookup: CDR1 SGHTA, CDR2 FQGNSA. The trim removed 6 bases at V and 9 bases at J, leaving 9 bases unmatched.

The chain has TRBV7-2 and TRBJ2-7; 10 nucleotides agree with TRBD2. Germline CDR1 SGHTA, CDR2 FQGNSA. Unmatched junction bases numbered 7, after V lost 1 base and J lost 4 bases. The CDR3 totals 16 residues. CDR3 sequence reads: CASSLGASGRGYEQYF. The CDR3 coding sequence is TGTGCCAGCAGCTTAGGGGCTAGCGGGAGAGGATACGAGCAGTACTTC.

Points on this clone: It may be a read error: a sequence one base away is much more abundant. The chain joins TRBV7-2 to TRBJ2-2; 7 bases are a match to TRBD2. The CDR3 sequence is 15 residues long. The germline CDR1 and CDR2 sequences are SGHTA and FQGNSA. CDR3 nucleotides: TGTGCCGGCAGCCCATCCGGGACTACTACCGGGGAGCTGTTTTTT. Translation: CAGSPSGTTTGELFF.

V usage is TRBV29-1 and J usage is TRBJ2-5; D remains ambiguous. The CDR3 totals 13 residues. V was shortened by 4 bases and J by 5 bases, with 14 bases between the two germline ends. The germline V gene has CDR1 SQVTM and CDR2 ANQGSEA. The CDR3 loop reads CSVGVGSRETQYF. As DNA, the CDR3 is TGCAGCGTTGGGGTTGGTAGTAGGGAGACCCAGTACTTC.

Of note for this clone: This likely reflects a read error, since a far larger clone is one base away. The same CDR3 is also encoded by other DNA sequences in this sample. This chain uses TRBV30 with TRBJ2-3; D may be TRBD2 (5 bases). In germline, CDR1 is GTSNPN, CDR2 SVGIG (reference sequence). This CDR3 contains 14 residues. Trimming removed 4 bases at V and 2 bases at J, with 13 bases between. The DNA of the CDR3 is TGTGCCTGGAAGTCTCGAGCGGACACAGATACGCAGTATTTT. It translates to CAWKSRADTDTQYF. Drawing the rest from reference TRBV30 and TRBJ2-3, the complete variable domain is SQTIHQWPATLVQPVGSPLSLECTVEGTSNPNLYWYRQAAGRGLQLLFYSVGIGQISSEVPQNLSASRPQDRQFILSSKKLLLSDSGFYLCAWKSRADTDTQYFGPGTRLTVL.

This CDR3 is CASSVVPHEQFF. The CDR3 region has the DNA TGTGCCAGCAGCGTAGTCCCCCATGAGCAGTTCTTC. The chain links TRBV9 to TRBJ2-1; D remains ambiguous. The CDR3 sequence is 12 residues long. Germline CDR1 SGDLS, CDR2 YYNGEE. Trimming shortened V by 0 bases and J by 8 bases, and 6 bases separated the two germline ends.

The J gene is TRBJ1-5, the V gene TRBV19, with D hard to call. CDR3 size: 14 residues. V gave up 7 bases and J gave up 0 bases, with 10 bases separating them. Germline V gene sequence: CDR1 LNHDA, CDR2 SQIVND (reference sequence). The CDR3 reads CASTHGDSNQPQHF. CDR3 DNA sequence: TGTGCCAGTACTCATGGGGATAGCAATCAGCCCCAGCATTTT.

As concerns this clone: A single base is all that separates this from a far larger clone, so a read error is likely. The chain is built from TRBV30 and TRBJ1-2; D not resolved. There are 13 residues in the CDR3. Germline V gene data show CDR1 as GTSNPN and CDR2 as SVGIG (reference sequence). CDR3 amino acids: CAWSEMTHYGYIF. CDR3 sequence (DNA): TGTGCCTGGAGTGAGATGACTCACTATGGCTACATCTTC.

This clone was seen a few times. V and J are TRBV6-4 and TRBJ2-3, with TRBD2 matching 9 bases. The CDR3 spans 16 residues. Germline V gene sequence: CDR1 MRHNA, CDR2 SNTAGT. The V segment lost 4 bases and the J segment 4 bases; nucleotides outside the gene matches: 9. DNA of the CDR3: TGTGCCAGCAGTGGCGCAGCGGGAGGCTCTCCAGATACGCAGTATTTT. It is translated as CASSGAAGGSPDTQYF.

This clone was picked up a small number of times. The rearrangement joins TRBV30 to TRBJ2-3, with D perhaps assigned TRBD1 or TRBD2 (5 bases each). From germline, CDR1 is GTSNPN and CDR2 SVGIG (reference sequence). The CDR3 is 15 amino acids. The V end lost 3 bases, the J end lost 6 bases, and 19 bases lay between the germline ends. CDR3 loop: CAWRSRGARFDTQYF. The DNA of the CDR3 is TGTGCCTGGAGGTCCCGGGGCGCAAGGTTCGATACGCAGTATTTT. The full variable domain, with the rest looked up from reference TRBV30 and TRBJ2-3, is SQTIHQWPATLVQPVGSPLSLECTVEGTSNPNLYWYRQAAGRGLQLLFYSVGIGQISSEVPQNLSASRPQDRQFILSSKKLLLSDSGFYLCAWRSRGARFDTQYFGPGTRLTVL.

DNA of the CDR3: TGTGCCAGCAGCGAGACACCAGCCTACGAGCAGTACTTC. Translation: CASSETPAYEQYF. The chain uses TRBV28 and TRBJ2-7; no clear D. The CDR3 is 13 residues long. Germline CDR1 reads MDHEN; CDR2 reads SYDVKM. V gave up 6 bases and J gave up 2 bases, with 11 bases separating them.

The chain employs TRBV4-3 and TRBJ2-2, with 11 bases identical to TRBD2. This CDR3 spans 19 amino acids. V was clipped by 3 bases and J by 3 bases; unmatched bases: 12. CDR1 is LGHNA, CDR2 YSLEER, per germline. CDR3 sequence: CASSHRTSGSAKDTGELFF. DNA for the CDR3: TGCGCCAGCAGCCACCGAACTAGCGGGAGCGCTAAGGACACCGGGGAGCTGTTTTTT.

The chain employs TRBV5-6 and TRBJ2-3; 14 bases line up with TRBD2. Trimming cost V 5 bases and J 6 bases; bases outside gene matches: 14. Germline loops: CDR1 SGHDT, CDR2 YYEEEE. This CDR3 is 18 amino acids long. CDR3 in amino acids: CASSSGLAGGLPGDTQYF. The CDR3, as DNA: TGTGCCAGCAGTTCAGGACTAGCGGGAGGACTTCCGGGGGATACGCAGTATTTT.

The V gene is TRBV29-1, the J gene TRBJ2-1; 16 bases are shared with TRBD2. The CDR3 is 16 residues long. Germline V lookup: CDR1 SQVTM, CDR2 ANQGSEA. In DNA form, the CDR3 reads TGCAGTGGGACTAGCGGGAGGGCTGGGTCCTACAATGAGCAGTTCTTC. This sequence encodes CSGTSGRAGSYNEQFF.

A few counts support this clone. V and J are TRBV7-9 and TRBJ1-2, with 9 nucleotides matching TRBD1. The CDR3 is 13 residues long. J lost 4 bases, V lost 5 bases, and 2 bases had no gene match. Germline CDR1 is SEHNR and CDR2 is FQNEAQ (reference sequence). Written as DNA, the CDR3 is TGTGCCAGCAGCGTACAGGGGGCCTATGGCTACACCTTC. Amino acid sequence: CASSVQGAYGYTF.